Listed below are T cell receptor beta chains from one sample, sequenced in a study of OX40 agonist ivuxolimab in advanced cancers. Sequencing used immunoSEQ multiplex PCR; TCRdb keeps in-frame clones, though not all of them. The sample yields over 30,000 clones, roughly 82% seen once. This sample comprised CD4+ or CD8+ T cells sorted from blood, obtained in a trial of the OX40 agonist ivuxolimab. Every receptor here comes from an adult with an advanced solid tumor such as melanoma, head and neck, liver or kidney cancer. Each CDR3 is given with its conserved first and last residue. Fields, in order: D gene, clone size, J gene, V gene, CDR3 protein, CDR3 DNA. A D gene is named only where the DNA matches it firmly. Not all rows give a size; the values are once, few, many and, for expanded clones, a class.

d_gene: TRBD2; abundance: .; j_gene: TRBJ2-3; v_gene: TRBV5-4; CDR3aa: CASSLGLAGATDTQYF; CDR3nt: TGTGCCAGCAGCTTGGGACTAGCGGGGGCAACAGATACGCAGTATTTT
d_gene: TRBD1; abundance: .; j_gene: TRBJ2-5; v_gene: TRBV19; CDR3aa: CASSPEWDRGKETQYF; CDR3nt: TGTGCCAGTAGTCCTGAGTGGGACAGGGGAAAAGAGACCCAGTACTTC
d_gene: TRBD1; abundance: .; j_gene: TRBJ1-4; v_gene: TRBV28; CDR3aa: CASSLVLQGAEKLFF; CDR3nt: TGTGCCAGCAGTTTAGTCCTCCAGGGGGCTGAGAAACTGTTTTTT
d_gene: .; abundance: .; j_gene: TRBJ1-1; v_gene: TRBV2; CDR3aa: CASRLDRFAEAFF; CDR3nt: TGTGCCAGCAGATTGGACCGATTTGCTGAAGCTTTCTTT
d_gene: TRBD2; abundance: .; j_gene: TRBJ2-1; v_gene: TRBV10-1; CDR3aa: CASKRTSADNEQFF; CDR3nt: TGCGCCAGCAAGCGAACTAGCGCGGACAATGAGCAGTTCTTC
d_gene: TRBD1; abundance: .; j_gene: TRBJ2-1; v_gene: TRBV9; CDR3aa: CASSVRQGNEQFF; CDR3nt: TGTGCCAGCAGCGTCCGACAGGGCAATGAGCAGTTCTTC
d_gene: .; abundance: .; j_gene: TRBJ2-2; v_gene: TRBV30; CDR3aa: CAWTPGSGELFF; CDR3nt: TGTGCCTGGACTCCGGGCTCCGGGGAGCTGTTTTTT
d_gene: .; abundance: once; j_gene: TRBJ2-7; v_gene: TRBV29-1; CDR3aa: CSVGFRGFPHEQYF; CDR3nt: TGCAGCGTTGGCTTTAGAGGTTTTCCCCACGAGCAGTACTTC
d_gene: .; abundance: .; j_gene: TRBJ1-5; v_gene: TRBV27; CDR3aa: CASSLRTTHQPQHF; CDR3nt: TGTGCCAGCAGTTTAAGGACCACCCATCAGCCCCAGCATTTT
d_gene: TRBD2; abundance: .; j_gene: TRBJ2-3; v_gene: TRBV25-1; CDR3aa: CASSASASGNTDTQYF; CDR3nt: TGTGCCAGCAGTGCATCTGCAAGCGGGAACACAGATACGCAGTATTTT
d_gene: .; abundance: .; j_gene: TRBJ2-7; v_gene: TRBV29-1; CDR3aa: CSVVRNTYEQYF; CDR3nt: TGCAGCGTTGTAAGGAATACCTACGAGCAGTACTTC
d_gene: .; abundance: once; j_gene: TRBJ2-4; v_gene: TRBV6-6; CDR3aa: CASSLGNIQYF; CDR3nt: TGTGCCAGCAGTTTAGGAAACATTCAGTACTTC
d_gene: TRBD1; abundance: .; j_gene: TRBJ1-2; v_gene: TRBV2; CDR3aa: CASQGQGTESYTF; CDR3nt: TGTGCCAGCCAGGGACAGGGGACAGAGAGCTACACCTTC
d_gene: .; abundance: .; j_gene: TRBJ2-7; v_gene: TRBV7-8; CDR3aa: CASSVAMSSYEQYF; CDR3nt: TGTGCCAGCAGCGTAGCGATGTCCAGCTACGAGCAGTACTTC
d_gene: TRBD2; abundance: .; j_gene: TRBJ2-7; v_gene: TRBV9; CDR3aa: CASSVAAGEYEQYF; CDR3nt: TGTGCCAGCAGCGTAGCAGCGGGAGAGTACGAGCAGTACTTC
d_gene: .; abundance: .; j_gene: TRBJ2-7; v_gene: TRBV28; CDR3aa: CASGGRKGSYEQYF; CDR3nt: TGTGCCAGCGGGGGGAGGAAGGGCTCCTACGAGCAGTACTTC
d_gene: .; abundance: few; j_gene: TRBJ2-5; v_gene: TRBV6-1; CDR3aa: CASSEAGPTRRNQYF; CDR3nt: TGTGCCAGCAGTGAAGCGGGACCCACCCGAAGAAACCAGTACTTC
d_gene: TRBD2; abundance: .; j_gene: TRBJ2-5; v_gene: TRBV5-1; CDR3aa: CASSPGTSGGETQYF; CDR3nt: TGCGCCAGCAGCCCGGGGACTAGCGGGGGAGAGACCCAGTACTTC
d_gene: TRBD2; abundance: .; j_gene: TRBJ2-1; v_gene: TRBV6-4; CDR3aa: CASSASGGGNEQFF; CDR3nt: TGTGCCAGCAGCGCTAGCGGGGGTGGTAATGAGCAGTTCTTC
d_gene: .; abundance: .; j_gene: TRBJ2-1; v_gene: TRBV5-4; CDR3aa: CASSSHASWNEQFF; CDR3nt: TGTGCCAGCAGCTCGCACGCTAGTTGGAATGAGCAGTTCTTC
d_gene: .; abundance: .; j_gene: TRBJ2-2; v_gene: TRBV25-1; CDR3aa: CASKSGSGSIGELFF; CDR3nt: TGTGCCAGCAAGTCGGGGTCAGGGAGTATCGGGGAGCTGTTTTTT
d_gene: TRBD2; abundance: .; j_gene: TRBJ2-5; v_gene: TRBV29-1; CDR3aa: CSGTTSVETQYF; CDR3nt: TGCAGCGGCACTACTAGCGTAGAGACCCAGTACTTC
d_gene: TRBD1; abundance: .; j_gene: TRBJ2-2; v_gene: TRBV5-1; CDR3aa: CASSSGQTNTGELFF; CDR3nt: TGCGCCAGCAGTTCGGGACAGACGAACACCGGGGAGCTGTTTTTT